This T cell receptor beta chain was captured by sequencing in a study of Ad26.COV2.S vaccination and SARS-CoV-2 variants. Findings and limits, study-wide: Total responses of T cells may have been underestimated by the analyses of TCR breadth and depth.

This clone is a singleton in its sample. Its specificity is unknown. Treatment meaning: about 20 received Ad26.COV2.S at low or high dose, single or two shots; five or six received placebo; per-sample allocation not given. Specimen acquisition occurred on day 63 following the initial vaccine or placebo injection. Profiled with immunoSEQ multiplex PCR; TCRdb holds only in-frame clones, not every one. The profile shows roughly 320,000 clones, 87% of them singletons. With 6 bases removed from V and 5 bases from J, the gap between germline ends came to 17 bases. CDR3 length: 14 amino acids. The germline CDR1 and CDR2 sequences are SGHRS and YFSETQ.

This sequence originates from a person between 18 and 65 years old who received the Ad26.COV2.S COVID-19 vaccine or a placebo. The source material was peripheral blood, sampled in a trial of Ad26.COV2.S vaccine versus placebo. This chain joins TRBV5-1 and TRBJ2-5; D is unclear. The CDR3 spells CASKREQQLETQYF. The CDR3 coding sequence is TGCGCCAGCAAGCGTGAACAACAACTCGAGACCCAGTACTTC.